Below are 9 T cell receptor beta chains sequenced from a single sample in a study of blood T cells in healthy people across ages. Sample-barcoded 5' priming and a J-beta primer mix drove a second PCR of roughly 6 to 12 cycles. MiXCR, run by TCRdb on the 5' RACE reads, gives a single entry per CDR3 protein. The sample gives around 620,000 distinct CDR3 sequences, roughly 28% of which show up once; around a sixth is in the top ten. Material: blood. These receptor sequences come from a woman aged 65 to 85 in good health.

V gene TRBV7-3 combines with J gene TRBJ1-1; perhaps TRBD1 as D (6 bases). This CDR3 is built from 15 residues. Germline CDR1 reads SGHTA; CDR2 reads FQGTGA. Trimming removed 0 bases from V and 6 bases from J, with 14 bases in between. The CDR3 DNA follows: TGTGCCAGCAGCTTAACTACAGGGTTTGAAGCTGAAGCTTTCTTT. Its protein is CASSLTTGFEAEAFF.

This chain connects TRBV4-2 to TRBJ1-2; TRBD1 is a possible D gene (6 bases). The V end was cut by 0 bases, the J end by 4 bases, with 12 bases between. The CDR3 length is 15 residues. The V gene's germline CDR1 is LGHNA and CDR2 YNFKEQ. CDR3 DNA sequence: TGTGCCAGCAGCCAAGATGGGGGGGCGCTCTATGGCTACACCTTC. Translating gives CASSQDGGALYGYTF.

This clonotype was recorded a few times. This chain connects TRBV7-9 to TRBJ2-1; a weak D match, TRBD2 (5 bases). The end of the DNA fits TRBJ2-5 better, so the J call may be wrong. The germline gives CDR1 SEHNR, CDR2 FQNEAQ (reference sequence). The CDR3 consists of 15 residues. The CDR3 region has the DNA TGTGCCAGCAGCGCCCGATCGTCCGCGGGCGAGACCCAGTACTTC. Amino acid sequence: CASSARSSAGETQYF.

The J gene is TRBJ2-3, the V gene TRBV24-1; TRBD1 agrees at 7 bases. The CDR3 contains 16 residues. Germline V CDR1 and CDR2: KGHDR, SFDVKD. After removal of 0 bases from V and 10 bases from J, the junction contained 12 bases not matched to a gene. CDR3 coding DNA: TGTGCCACCAGTGATTTGGGACAGGCCAAGCCAGGTGCGCAGTATTTT. Protein sequence: CATSDLGQAKPGAQYF.

This clonotype was found a few times. The rearrangement links TRBV10-3 to TRBJ2-5, with a possible D match to TRBD1 (5 bases). Germline V gene data show CDR1 as ENHRY and CDR2 as SYGVKD. The CDR3 length is 13 residues. The V and J ends lost 8 bases and 3 bases respectively, with 13 bases between them. The CDR3 coding sequence is TGTGCCATCGGTGGAGCAGGGAAAGAGACCCAGTACTTC. Protein product: CAIGGAGKETQYF.

The chain employs TRBV12-3 or TRBV12-4 and TRBJ2-7, with D tentatively TRBD2 (6 bases). The tail of the sequence fits TRBJ2-1 better, so the J call may be wrong. This CDR3 is built from 16 residues. The CDR3 bases are TGTGCCAGCATCCCTCCGGGACTCAAATGGGCGAATGAGCAGTTCTTC. It codes for CASIPPGLKWANEQFF.

The chain couples TRBV7-2 to TRBJ2-7, with 10 bases lining up with TRBD2. The CDR3 totals 13 residues. Germline trimming cut 4 bases from V and 6 bases from J; bases unmatched to any gene: 3. Looked up from germline, CDR1 is SGHTA and CDR2 is FQGNSA. The CDR3 is CASSSTSGFEQYF. The CDR3 nucleotides are TGTGCCAGCAGCTCGACTAGCGGGTTCGAGCAGTACTTC. The full variable domain, completed using reference TRBV7-2 and TRBJ2-7, is GAGVSQSPSNKVTEKGKDVELRCDPISGHTALYWYRQSLGQGLEFLIYFQGNSAPDKSGLPSDRFSAERTGGSVSTLTIQRTQQEDSAVYLCASSSTSGFEQYFGPGTRLTVT.

The sample holds a few counts of this clonotype. The CDR3 protein is CSVGETGLLETQYF. The CDR3 DNA follows: TGCAGCGTTGGAGAGACAGGCCTCCTCGAGACCCAGTACTTC. The rearrangement joins TRBV29-1 to TRBJ2-5, with a possible D match to TRBD1 (6 bases). Germline values: CDR1 SQVTM, CDR2 ANQGSEA. V gave up 4 bases and J gave up 5 bases, with 17 bases separating them. The CDR3 loop spans 14 amino acids.

This clonotype was counted between two and nine times. The chain is built from TRBV4-3 and TRBJ2-5, with TRBD2 identical over 7 bases. Trimming at V came to 0 bases and at J to 4 bases, leaving 8 bases not matched to a gene. Germline CDR1 LGHNA, CDR2 YSLEER. This CDR3 has 16 amino acids. CDR3 sequence (DNA): TGCGCCAGCAGCCAAGATAGGGGAGGGGCCGGAGAGACCCAGTACTTC. It yields the protein CASSQDRGGAGETQYF.